The rows below give T cell receptor beta chains drawn from one sample of a study of T cell responses to AZD1222 COVID-19 vaccine. Clones were sequenced by immunoSEQ multiplex PCR, and TCRdb holds only the in-frame ones, with some missing. Of 200,000 or so clones listed, approximately 94% are singletons. This specimen consisted of peripheral blood, obtained on day 0 of AZD1222 vaccination. The receptors were sampled from an adult in good health. Each CDR3 is given with its conserved first and last residue. The D gene is left open where the match is weak. Part of the rows lack a size; the others show once, few, many or a class for expanded clones.

>TRBD2|TRBJ2-1|-|TRBV27
TGTGCCAGCAGTTTACCCGGACTAGTTAATAATGAGCAGTTCTTC
CASSLPGLVNNEQFF
>TRBD2|TRBJ2-1|-|TRBV6-4
TGTGCCAGCAGTGACTCCAGCGGGAGTACAGGCGATGAGCAGTTCTTC
CASSDSSGSTGDEQFF
>TRBD1|TRBJ1-1|-|TRBV5-1
TGCGCCAGCAGCTGGACAGGGAGGAACACTGAAGCTTTCTTT
CASSWTGRNTEAFF
>TRBD1|TRBJ2-7|-|TRBV6-2/TRBV6-3
TGTGCCAGCAGTACGGTATACAGGGGCTCCTACGAGCAGTACTTC
CASSTVYRGSYEQYF
>TRBD1|TRBJ1-2|-|TRBV24-1
TGTGCCACCAGTGACCCGGGACAGTTTTCCACTGGCTACACCTTC
CATSDPGQFSTGYTF
>-|TRBJ1-2|-|TRBV28
TGTGCCAGCAGTTCTCCCGGACAGAAAAGCGCTTATGGCTACACCTTC
CASSSPGQKSAYGYTF
>-|TRBJ2-7|once|TRBV28
TGTGCCAGCAGTTTTACCGGCAGCTCCTACGAGCAGTACTTC
CASSFTGSSYEQYF
>-|TRBJ2-7|-|TRBV21-1
TGTGCCAGCAGCCTCCGGTGGGCCCTTAACTCCTACGAGCAGTACTTC
CASSLRWALNSYEQYF
>-|TRBJ2-7|medium-sized|TRBV10-2
TGCGCCAGCAGTGGGGCGGGCTCCTACGAGCAGTACTTC
CASSGAGSYEQYF
>TRBD1|TRBJ1-2|-|TRBV10-3
TGTGCCACCGGACAGGGCCACACCTATGGCTACACCTTC
CATGQGHTYGYTF
>TRBD2|TRBJ2-1|-|TRBV6-5
TGTGCCAGCACGGAGACTAGCGGGACCTACAATGAGCAGTTCTTC
CASTETSGTYNEQFF
>TRBD1|TRBJ1-2|-|TRBV5-1
TGCGCCAGCAGCTTAGGCCCGGGACAGCTAGGTCGAGGCTACACCTTC
CASSLGPGQLGRGYTF
>-|TRBJ2-3|-|TRBV19
TGTGCCAGTAGTATACAGGGCACAGATACGCAGTATTTT
CASSIQGTDTQYF
>-|TRBJ1-1|-|TRBV6-1
TGTGCCAGCAGTGAAATTGGTAGGGGGGGTTGGGCTTTCTTT
CASSEIGRGGWAFF
>-|TRBJ1-6|-|TRBV28
TGTGCCAGCAGCACCCCCGGGACGCCTAATTCACCCCTCCACTTT
CASSTPGTPNSPLHF
>-|TRBJ2-3|-|TRBV7-3
TGTGCCAGCAGCCACGGACTGGCTGATACGCAGTATTTT
CASSHGLADTQYF
>TRBD2|TRBJ2-1|-|TRBV6-4
TGTGCCAGCAGGGATACTAGCGGGCGGGGACGTAGATACAATGAGCAGTTCTTC
CASRDTSGRGRRYNEQFF
>-|TRBJ1-5|-|TRBV4-1
TGCGCCAGCAGCCAAGGCGGCTTAGGAAGCAATCAGCCCCAGCATTTT
CASSQGGLGSNQPQHF
>-|TRBJ2-7|-|TRBV25-1
TGTGCCAGCAGTGAAGGGCTATCCGAGCAGTACTTC
CASSEGLSEQYF
>TRBD1|TRBJ2-7|-|TRBV4-2
TGTGCCAGCAGCCAAGGGGACAGGGATACCTACGAGCAGTACTTC
CASSQGDRDTYEQYF